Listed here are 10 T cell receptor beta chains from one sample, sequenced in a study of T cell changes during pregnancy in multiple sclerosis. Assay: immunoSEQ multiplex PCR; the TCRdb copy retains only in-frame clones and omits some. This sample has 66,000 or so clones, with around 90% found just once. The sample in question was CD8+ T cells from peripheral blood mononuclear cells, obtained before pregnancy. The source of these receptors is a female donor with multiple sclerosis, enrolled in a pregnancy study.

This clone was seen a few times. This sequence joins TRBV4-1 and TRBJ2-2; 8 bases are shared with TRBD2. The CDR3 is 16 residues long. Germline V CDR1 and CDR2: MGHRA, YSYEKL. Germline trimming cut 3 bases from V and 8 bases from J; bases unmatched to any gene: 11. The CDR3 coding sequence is TGCGCCAGCAGCCACATCACGGGGGGGCCTCCTGGGGAGCTGTTTTTT. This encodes CASSHITGGPPGELFF.

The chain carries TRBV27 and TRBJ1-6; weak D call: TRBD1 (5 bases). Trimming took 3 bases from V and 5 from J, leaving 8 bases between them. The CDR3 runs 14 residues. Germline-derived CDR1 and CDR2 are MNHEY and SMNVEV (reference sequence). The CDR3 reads CASSFVGDNSPLHF. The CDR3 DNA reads TGTGCCAGCAGTTTCGTAGGGGATAATTCACCCCTCCACTTT.

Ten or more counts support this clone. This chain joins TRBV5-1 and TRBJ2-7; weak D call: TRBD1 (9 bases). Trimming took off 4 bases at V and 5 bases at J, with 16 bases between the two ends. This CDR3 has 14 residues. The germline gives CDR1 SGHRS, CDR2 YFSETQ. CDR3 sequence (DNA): TGCGCCAGCAGCCCGGACAGGGGACTAGACGAGCAGTACTTC. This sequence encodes CASSPDRGLDEQYF.

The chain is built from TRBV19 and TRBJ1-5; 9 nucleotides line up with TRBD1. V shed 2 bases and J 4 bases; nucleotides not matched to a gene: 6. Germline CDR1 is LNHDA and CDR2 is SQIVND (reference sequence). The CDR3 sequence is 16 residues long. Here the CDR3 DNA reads TGTGCCAGTAGTATATTGGGACAGGGCGAGAATCAGCCCCAGCATTTT. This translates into CASSILGQGENQPQHF.

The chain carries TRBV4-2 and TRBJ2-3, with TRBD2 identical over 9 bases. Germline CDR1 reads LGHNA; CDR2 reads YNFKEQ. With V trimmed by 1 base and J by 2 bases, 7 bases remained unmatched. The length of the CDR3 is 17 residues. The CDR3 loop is CASSQAHGGGDTDTQYF. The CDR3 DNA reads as TGTGCCAGCAGCCAAGCCCACGGCGGGGGGGACACAGATACGCAGTATTTT.

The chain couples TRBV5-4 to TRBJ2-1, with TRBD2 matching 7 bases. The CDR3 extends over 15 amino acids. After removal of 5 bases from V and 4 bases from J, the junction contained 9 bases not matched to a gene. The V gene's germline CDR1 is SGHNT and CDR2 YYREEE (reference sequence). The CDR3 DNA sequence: TGTGCCAGCAGACTGGGAGGGGTCGGGTACAATGAGCAGTTCTTC. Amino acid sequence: CASRLGGVGYNEQFF. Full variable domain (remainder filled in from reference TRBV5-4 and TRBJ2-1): ETGVTQSPTHLIKTRGQQVTLRCSSQSGHNTVSWYQQALGQGPQFIFQYYREEENGRGNFPPRFSGLQFPNYSSELNVNALELDDSALYLCASRLGGVGYNEQFFGPGTRLTVL.

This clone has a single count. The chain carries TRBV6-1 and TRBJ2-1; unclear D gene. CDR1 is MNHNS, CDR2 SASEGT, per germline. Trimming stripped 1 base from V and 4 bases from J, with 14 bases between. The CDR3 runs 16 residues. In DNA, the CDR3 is TGTGCCAGCAGTGAAGTGCCTACCCTACCTTACAATGAGCAGTTCTTC. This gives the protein CASSEVPTLPYNEQFF.

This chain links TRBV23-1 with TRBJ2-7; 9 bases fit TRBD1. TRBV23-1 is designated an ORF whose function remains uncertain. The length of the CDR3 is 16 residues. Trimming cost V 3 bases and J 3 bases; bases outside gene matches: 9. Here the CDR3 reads CASSHPRGDRVYEQYF. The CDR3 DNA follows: TGCGCCAGCAGTCACCCAAGGGGGGACAGGGTCTACGAGCAGTACTTC.

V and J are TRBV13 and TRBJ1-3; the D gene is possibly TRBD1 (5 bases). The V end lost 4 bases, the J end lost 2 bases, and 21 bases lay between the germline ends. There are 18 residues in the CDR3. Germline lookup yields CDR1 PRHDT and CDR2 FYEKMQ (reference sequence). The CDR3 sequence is CASSSSRGGVEAGNTIYF. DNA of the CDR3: TGTGCCAGCAGCTCCTCCCGGGGGGGAGTGGAGGCTGGAAACACCATATATTTT.

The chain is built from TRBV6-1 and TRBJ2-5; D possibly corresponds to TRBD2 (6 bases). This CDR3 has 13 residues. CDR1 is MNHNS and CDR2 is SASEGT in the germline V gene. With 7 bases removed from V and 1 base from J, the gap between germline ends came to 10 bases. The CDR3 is CASTVGGQETQYF. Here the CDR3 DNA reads TGTGCCAGCACCGTCGGGGGCCAAGAGACCCAGTACTTC.